The 7 T cell receptor beta chains given below trace back to one sample, sequenced in a study of T cell repertoires in cytomegalovirus infection. Using its own MiXCR run on the reads, TCRdb lists one record per CDR3 protein. The data show 360,000 or so distinct CDR3 sequences, roughly 36% seen once. Their recognized antigens are unknown. The input for sequencing was cultured PBMCs, taken from culture after CMV antigen stimulation. All receptors derive from a human donor in good health (CMV status not recorded). Some clones in this sample may be carry-over from other donors' samples.

The chain uses TRBV3-1 and TRBJ2-1; TRBD2 might be the D (6 bases). V gave up 3 bases and J gave up 7 bases, with 16 bases separating them. The germline V gene encodes CDR1 LGHDT and CDR2 YNNKEL (reference sequence). This CDR3 has 15 amino acids. This CDR3 is CASSQNRIRGNEQFF. The CDR3 nucleotides read TGTGCCAGCAGCCAGAATCGAATCCGGGGGAATGAGCAGTTCTTC.

The chain uses TRBV2 and TRBJ2-1; D may be TRBD1 (5 bases). V was pared by 1 base and J by 9 bases, with 13 bases between. CDR1 SNHLY and CDR2 FYNNEI come from the germline V gene. This CDR3 has 14 amino acids. The CDR3 DNA is TGTGCCAGCAGTGAAGATGTTCCAGACAGTGAGCAGTTCTTC. Translation: CASSEDVPDSEQFF.

V gene TRBV14 combines with J gene TRBJ1-2; 7 bases are shared with TRBD1. The CDR3 loop spans 14 amino acids. After removal of 0 bases from V and 8 bases from J, the junction contained 6 bases not matched to a gene. CDR1 is SGHDN, CDR2 FVKESK, per germline. The CDR3 reads CASSQEVRQGGYTF. The DNA of the CDR3 is TGTGCCAGCAGCCAAGAGGTTCGACAGGGAGGCTACACCTTC.

V usage is TRBV11-3 and J usage is TRBJ1-1; D is undetermined. V dropped 5 bases and J dropped 1 base, with 11 bases sitting between them. The CDR3 length is 14 residues. Germline lookup yields CDR1 SGHNT and CDR2 YENEEA. The DNA of the CDR3 is TGTGCCAGCAGCCCCGGGCCGGCGAACACTGAAGCTTTCTTT. Residues: CASSPGPANTEAFF.

The genes are TRBV9 and TRBJ2-5; D is undetermined. Between the trimmed V and J ends, which lost 1 base and 3 bases, there was a span of 10 bases. The CDR3 is 14 residues long. Germline V lookup: CDR1 SGDLS, CDR2 YYNGEE. This chain's CDR3 is CASSVTGAEETQYF. Written as DNA, the CDR3 is TGTGCCAGCAGCGTAACGGGCGCTGAAGAGACCCAGTACTTC.

This clonotype was seen a handful of times. The chain uses TRBV14 and TRBJ2-5; D remains unclear. The CDR3 is made up of 15 amino acids. V lost 1 base and J 5 bases, leaving 14 bases between the germline ends. The germline V gene has CDR1 SGHDN and CDR2 FVKESK. Written as DNA, the CDR3 is TGTGCCAGCAGCCAAGCCCTCGGAACGGGTGAGACCCAGTACTTC. This sequence encodes CASSQALGTGETQYF.

The CDR3 region is CASSPRQGASEAFF. The CDR3 DNA reads as TGTGCCAGCAGTCCACGACAGGGGGCTAGTGAAGCTTTCTTT. The chain joins TRBV6-5 to TRBJ1-1; 10 nucleotides align to TRBD1. The germline CDR1 and CDR2 sequences are MNHEY and SVGAGI. This CDR3 spans 14 amino acids. V lost 5 bases, J lost 7 bases, and 7 bases stayed unmatched.